A selection of T cell receptor beta chains follows, all from one sample in a study of naive CD8 T cells in extremely preterm neonates. Here immunoSEQ multiplex PCR was the method, and the copy in TCRdb shows in-frame clones only, minus some. Of over 6,500 clones in the sample, 95% to 98% were seen once. Sample: naive CD8+ T cells from blood. These receptors were taken from a human donor in good health. Each CDR3 is given with its conserved first and last residue. Each record gives: D gene, clone size, J gene, V gene, CDR3 DNA, CDR3 protein. A D gene is named only where the DNA matches it firmly. Some rows mark clone size as missing; the rest say once, few, many or name a class of expanded clone.

>TRBD2|NA|TRBJ2-3|TRBV27
TGTGCCAGCAGTCGGGTGCGGGGGGTTCCAGATACGCAGTATTTT
CASSRVRGVPDTQYF
>NA|NA|TRBJ2-5|TRBV30
TGTGCCTGGAGCGGAGGACTGAAGCAGCTCCAGTACTTC
CAWSGGLKQLQYF
>NA|NA|TRBJ2-7|TRBV9
TGTGCCAGCAGCGTAGGGCTGAACTACGAGCAGTACTTC
CASSVGLNYEQYF
>TRBD2|NA|TRBJ2-3|TRBV28
TGTGCCAGCAGCTTACTAGCGGGGTTCACAGATACGCAGTATTTT
CASSLLAGFTDTQYF
>TRBD1|NA|TRBJ1-1|TRBV28
TGTGCCAGCAGTTCCCCATCGACAGGGTGGGGAACTGAAGCTTTCTTT
CASSSPSTGWGTEAFF
>TRBD1|once|TRBJ1-5|TRBV6-9
TGTGCCAGACAGGGGGGGGTGGTCAATCAGCCCCAGCATTTT
CARQGGVVNQPQHF
>NA|NA|TRBJ2-4|TRBV11-2
TGTGCCAGCAGCCGCGGTACAGGTGGGGCCAAAAACATTCAGTACTTC
CASSRGTGGAKNIQYF
>NA|NA|TRBJ2-7|TRBV29-1
TGCAGCGTTGAACAGGGGAAATCCTACGAGCAGTACTTC
CSVEQGKSYEQYF
>TRBD1|NA|TRBJ2-1|TRBV7-8
TGTGCCAGCAGCCATGTCAGGGGGCTATACAATGAGCAGTTCTTC
CASSHVRGLYNEQFF
>NA|NA|TRBJ1-5|TRBV6-1
TGTGCCAGCACGGAGAGTTCCAATCAGCCCCAGCATTTT
CASTESSNQPQHF
>TRBD1|NA|TRBJ2-7|TRBV7-9
TGTGCCAGCAGCCTCAGGACAGGGATTTACTACGAGCAGTACTTC
CASSLRTGIYYEQYF
>NA|once|TRBJ1-2|TRBV4-1
TGCGCCAGCAGCCAAGAAGAAGCCCTAGCTAACTATGGCTACACCTTC
CASSQEEALANYGYTF
>TRBD2|NA|TRBJ2-3|TRBV11-2
TGTGCCAGCAGCCCGACTAGCCCCCCGGGAGATACGCAGTATTTT
CASSPTSPPGDTQYF
>TRBD2|NA|TRBJ2-1|TRBV9
TGTGCCAGCAGCGTTAGCGGGAGGGTCGGGAATGAGCAGTTCTTC
CASSVSGRVGNEQFF
>NA|NA|TRBJ1-2|TRBV28
TGTGCCAGCAGTTTAGTAAACAAGTATGGCTACACCTTC
CASSLVNKYGYTF
>TRBD1|NA|TRBJ2-5|TRBV15
TGTGCCACCAGCAACAGGGGGTTGGAGACCCAGTACTTC
CATSNRGLETQYF
>NA|NA|TRBJ1-2|TRBV9
TGTGCCAGCAGCGCCCCAGAAGACTATGGCTACACCTTC
CASSAPEDYGYTF
>TRBD2|once|TRBJ2-3|TRBV2
TGTGCCAGCAGTGCCCTAGCGGGACTCTTCACAGATACGCAGTATTTT
CASSALAGLFTDTQYF
>TRBD1|NA|TRBJ1-2|TRBV10-3
TGTGCCATCAGTGTCGCCGGGACAGGGAGATACGCTAACTATGGCTACACCTTC
CAISVAGTGRYANYGYTF
>NA|NA|TRBJ1-2|TRBV15
TGTGCCACCAGCAGAGTCGGGGAGGCGAATGGCTACACCTTC
CATSRVGEANGYTF
>TRBD2|NA|TRBJ2-7|TRBV7-9
TGTGCCAGCAGCTTTTCACAGGGAACTAGCGGATACGAGCAGTACTTC
CASSFSQGTSGYEQYF